These 22 T cell receptor beta chains were sequenced from one sample in a study of blood T cell repertoires in COVID-19. Here immunoSEQ multiplex PCR was the method, and the copy in TCRdb shows in-frame clones only, minus some. The sample lists 250,000 or so clones, about four fifths seen once, with roughly 4.7% in the top ten. Sequenced material: peripheral blood. Receptor source: a woman aged 70-85 years with acute or convalescent COVID-19.

V gene TRBV19 combines with J gene TRBJ1-6, with 8 bases identical to TRBD1. V gave up 3 bases and J gave up 7 bases; unmatched junction bases: 5. Germline CDR1 LNHDA, CDR2 SQIVND (reference sequence). The CDR3 totals 15 residues. The CDR3 region is CASSILDRDNSPLHF. CDR3 sequence (DNA): TGTGCCAGTAGTATTTTGGACAGGGACAATTCACCCCTCCACTTT.

The rearrangement links TRBV2 to TRBJ2-7; 8 nucleotides align to TRBD2. This CDR3 spans 12 amino acids. J was trimmed by 5 bases and V by 7 bases; bases with no gene match: 4. Germline loops: CDR1 SNHLY, CDR2 FYNNEI. This chain's CDR3 is CASTAGGHEQYF. The CDR3 coding sequence is TGTGCCAGCACCGCGGGGGGCCACGAGCAGTACTTC.

This chain links TRBV7-2 with TRBJ2-5; D possibly corresponds to TRBD2 (6 bases). This CDR3 spans 14 amino acids. CDR1 and CDR2 (germline): SGHTA, FQGNSA. V was trimmed by 1 base and J by 6 bases, leaving 12 bases between them. The CDR3 DNA reads as TGTGCCAGCAGCTTAGGAGGGACTGCAAAGACCCAGTACTTC. This encodes CASSLGGTAKTQYF.

This clone has a handful of counts. The gene calls are TRBV7-8 and TRBJ1-4; perhaps TRBD1 as D (6 bases). The CDR3 covers 16 residues. The V end was cut by 1 base, the J end by 2 bases, with 11 bases between. Germline V gene sequence: CDR1 SGHVS, CDR2 FQNEAQ. CDR3 coding DNA: TGTGCCAGCAGCTTAGTGGGGCAGGGGACTAATGAAAAACTGTTTTTT. It translates to CASSLVGQGTNEKLFF. Complete variable domain (other parts from reference TRBV7-8 and TRBJ1-4): GAGVSQSPRYKVAKRGQDVALRCDPISGHVSLFWYQQALGQGPEFLTYFQNEAQLDKSGLPSDRFFAERPEGSVSTLKIQRTQQEDSAVYLCASSLVGQGTNEKLFFGSGTQLSVL.

This clone was picked up one time. The chain recombines TRBV19 with TRBJ1-2, with a tentative D call TRBD1 (5 bases). From germline, CDR1 is LNHDA and CDR2 SQIVND (reference sequence). The CDR3 spans 12 residues. Between the trimmed V and J ends, which lost 6 bases and 4 bases, there was a span of 9 bases. The CDR3 nucleotides read TGTGCCAGTAGCCGACAGTTCTATGGCTACACCTTC. Protein sequence: CASSRQFYGYTF.

CDR3 sequence: CASSQATGGGYGYTF. The CDR3 DNA reads as TGTGCCAGCAGCCAAGCCACAGGGGGCGGATATGGCTACACCTTC. The V call is TRBV4-2, the J call TRBJ1-2, with 9 bases aligning to TRBD1. In germline, CDR1 is LGHNA, CDR2 YNFKEQ. The CDR3 loop spans 15 amino acids. The J segment lost 5 bases and the V segment lost 1 base, leaving 5 bases of the junction unmatched.

The rearrangement joins TRBV4-1 to TRBJ1-1, with TRBD1 matching 10 bases. V shed 0 bases, J shed 4 bases, and the junction held 8 bases outside the gene matches. The CDR3 sequence is 17 residues long. Germline V gene data show CDR1 as MGHRA and CDR2 as YSYEKL. CDR3 sequence (DNA): TGCGCCAGCAGCCAAGATGAGACAGGGGGCGCCGGCACTGAAGCTTTCTTT. It specifies CASSQDETGGAGTEAFF.

This clone appeared a few times. This sequence joins TRBV5-1 and TRBJ1-4; D perhaps matches TRBD1 (6 bases). CDR3 length: 16 residues. With 8 bases removed from V and 2 bases from J, the gap between germline ends came to 19 bases. CDR1 is SGHRS and CDR2 is YFSETQ in the germline V gene. The CDR3: CASKAWTEGTNEKLFF. The CDR3 DNA reads TGCGCCAGTAAGGCGTGGACAGAAGGGACTAATGAAAAACTGTTTTTT.

J is TRBJ2-4 and V is TRBV5-4; 8 positions agree with TRBD1. CDR3 length equals 15 residues. V dropped 4 bases and J dropped 6; count of bases not matched to a gene: 9. Looked up from germline, CDR1 is SGHNT and CDR2 is YYREEE (reference sequence). The CDR3 region has the DNA TGTGCCAGCAGCAGCGGACAGGGCGGCACAAACATTCAGTACTTC. It translates to CASSSGQGGTNIQYF.

The rearrangement links TRBV7-2 to TRBJ2-4; 9 positions agree with TRBD1. This CDR3 region has 15 residues. Germline-derived CDR1 and CDR2 are SGHTA and FQGNSA. Unmatched junction bases numbered 6, after V lost 0 bases and J lost 9 bases. The CDR3 here is CASSLAPGTGSIQYF. The CDR3 DNA reads TGTGCCAGCAGCTTAGCGCCAGGGACAGGGTCCATTCAGTACTTC.

The chain recombines TRBV10-3 with TRBJ2-1; 8 positions agree with TRBD2. The junction had 6 bases not matched to a gene; V was cut back by 7 bases and J by 7 bases. This CDR3 is built from 13 residues. Germline V gene data show CDR1 as ENHRY and CDR2 as SYGVKD. Here the CDR3 reads CAIMVAGGNEQFF. As DNA, the CDR3 is TGTGCCATCATGGTGGCGGGGGGTAATGAGCAGTTCTTC.

There are a few counts of this clone. The chain joins TRBV19 to TRBJ2-7; 8 bases line up with TRBD1. V lost 1 base and J lost 2; bases outside the gene matches: 10. The CDR3 extends over 17 amino acids. In germline, CDR1 is LNHDA, CDR2 SQIVND (reference sequence). CDR3 sequence: CASSIVGIQQGAYEQYF. CDR3 nucleotides: TGTGCCAGTAGTATAGTGGGAATACAACAGGGGGCCTACGAGCAGTACTTC.

V is TRBV5-1 and J is TRBJ1-1, with D possibly matching TRBD1 (6 bases). V was cut by 0 bases and J by 1 base, with 7 bases left in between. CDR3 length: 14 residues. Germline loops: CDR1 SGHRS, CDR2 YFSETQ. DNA of the CDR3: TGCGCCAGCAGCTTGGGACAGGAGAACACTGAAGCTTTCTTT. Residues: CASSLGQENTEAFF.

The chain has TRBV6-5 and TRBJ1-1, with D maybe TRBD1 (6 bases). The CDR3 length is 13 residues. The germline V and J ends were trimmed by 6 bases and 10 bases, with 18 bases remaining between them. Germline-derived CDR1 and CDR2 are MNHEY and SVGAGI. DNA for the CDR3: TGTGCCAGCAGAACAATGGCCGTAGGGGGAGCTTTCTTT. This encodes CASRTMAVGGAFF.

The rearrangement uses TRBV6-5 and TRBJ1-1, with 8 bases lining up with TRBD1. CDR1 and CDR2 from the germline V gene are MNHEY and SVGAGI. After removal of 7 bases from V and 5 bases from J, the junction contained 9 bases not matched to a gene. The CDR3 covers 14 residues. The CDR3 coding sequence is TGTGCCAGCATCAGGGACAGGTCCTTGACTGAAGCTTTCTTT. It is translated as CASIRDRSLTEAFF.

The chain is built from TRBV6-5 and TRBJ1-3; D is uncertain. V gave up 2 bases and J gave up 3 bases, with 11 bases separating them. CDR3 length: 15 residues. From germline, CDR1 is MNHEY and CDR2 SVGAGI. CDR3 coding DNA: TGTGCCAGCAGTTACGGCGAAAGGAGTGGAAACACCATATATTTT. This codes for CASSYGERSGNTIYF.

The chain uses TRBV6-1 and TRBJ1-3; D possibly corresponds to TRBD1 (5 bases). Germline loops: CDR1 MNHNS, CDR2 SASEGT. CDR3 length: 14 residues. V lost 0 bases to trimming and J lost 4 bases, with 7 bases between them. The CDR3 loop is CASSEARAGNTIYF. The CDR3 DNA is TGTGCCAGCAGTGAAGCCAGGGCGGGAAACACCATATATTTT.

The chain recombines TRBV27 with TRBJ2-2, with TRBD1 matching over 9 bases. V shed 5 bases and J 3 bases; nucleotides not matched to a gene: 4. CDR3 length equals 15 residues. Germline-derived CDR1 and CDR2 are MNHEY and SMNVEV (reference sequence). CDR3: CASSANRGHTGELFF. CDR3 nucleotides: TGTGCCAGCAGTGCGAACAGGGGGCACACCGGGGAGCTGTTTTTT.

V gene TRBV6-2 or TRBV6-3 combines with J gene TRBJ1-1, with no clear D. CDR1 MNHEY and CDR2 SVGEGT come from the germline V gene. This CDR3 has 16 amino acids. V lost 0 bases, J lost 0 bases, and 11 bases lay in between. The CDR3 region has the DNA TGTGCCAGCAGTTACTCGAAGCGGGAATTGAACACTGAAGCTTTCTTT. It translates to CASSYSKRELNTEAFF.

This clone has more than one count but fewer than ten. The J gene is TRBJ1-2, the V gene TRBV6-2 or TRBV6-3; TRBD1 agrees at 8 bases. The CDR3 consists of 13 residues. V lost 4 bases and J lost 4; bases outside the gene matches: 2. From germline, CDR1 is MNHEY and CDR2 SVGEGT. CDR3 DNA sequence: TGTGCCAGCAGTTCGGACAGGGCCTATGGCTACACCTTC. Its translation is CASSSDRAYGYTF.

This chain uses TRBV4-2 with TRBJ2-5; D is perhaps TRBD2 (5 bases). CDR3 size: 15 residues. The V gene's germline CDR1 is LGHNA and CDR2 YNFKEQ. V lost 1 base and J lost 2, with 11 bases in between. The CDR3 region is CASSQGSGSQETQYF. The CDR3 DNA is TGTGCCAGCAGCCAAGGGAGCGGCAGTCAAGAGACCCAGTACTTC.

CDR3 sequence reads: CSVVQGGTEAFF. Written as DNA, the CDR3 is TGCAGCGTGGTACAGGGGGGCACTGAAGCTTTCTTT. The rearrangement uses TRBV29-1 and TRBJ1-1; the match to TRBD1 covers 8 bases. The junction had 4 bases not matched to a gene; V was cut back by 6 bases and J by 4 bases. This CDR3 contains 12 residues. CDR1 is SQVTM and CDR2 is ANQGSEA in the germline V gene. The variable domain in full, with the rest retrieved from reference TRBV29-1 and TRBJ1-1, is SAVISQKPSRDICQRGTSLTIQCQVDSQVTMMFWYRQQPGQSLTLIATANQGSEATYESGFVIDKFPISRPNLTFSTLTVSNMSPEDSSIYLCSVVQGGTEAFFGQGTRLTVV.